What follows are 31 T cell receptor beta chains derived from one specimen sequenced in a study of PD-L1 blockade in urothelial cancer. Time point given: peripheral blood 6 weeks after treatment start. The assay was immunoSEQ multiplex PCR, and TCRdb's table has in-frame clones only and misses some. In the table there are 100,000 to 150,000 clones, around 88% of which are singletons. The sample in question was PBMCs, obtained around atezolizumab (anti-PD-L1) treatment. All receptors come from a man aged 45-65 years with urothelial cancer.

This clone has just a few counts. J is TRBJ1-2 and V is TRBV6-6; D call uncertain. The V and J ends lost 6 bases and 0 bases respectively, with 14 bases between them. Germline assignment: CDR1 MNHNY and CDR2 SVGAGI (reference sequence). This CDR3 is 15 amino acids long. The CDR3 region is CASRLARNSNYGYTF. CDR3 DNA sequence: TGTGCCAGCAGACTAGCCCGCAATTCTAACTATGGCTACACCTTC.

V is TRBV5-4 and J is TRBJ1-5; D is unclear. Germline V lookup: CDR1 SGHNT, CDR2 YYREEE (reference sequence). Trimming shortened V by 4 bases and J by 0 bases, and 11 bases separated the two germline ends. The CDR3 has 15 residues. The CDR3 nucleotides are TGTGCCAGCAGCAAAGGAGGAAATAGCAATCAGCCCCAGCATTTT. Protein product: CASSKGGNSNQPQHF. Supplemented by reference TRBV5-4 and TRBJ1-5, the full variable domain reads ETGVTQSPTHLIKTRGQQVTLRCSSQSGHNTVSWYQQALGQGPQFIFQYYREEENGRGNFPPRFSGLQFPNYSSELNVNALELDDSALYLCASSKGGNSNQPQHFGDGTRLSIL.

This sequence joins TRBV21-1 and TRBJ2-5; the listed D gene, TRBD2, was not tested against the DNA. TRBV21-1 is shown as a pseudogene. The CDR3 is 14 residues long. As DNA, the CDR3 is TGTGCCAGCAGCATACGACGGAGCCAAGAGACCCAGTACTTC. The encoded protein is CASSIRRSQETQYF.

CDR3 bases: TGTGCCAGCAGCCTAGGGACAGTCAACACTGAAGCTTTCTTT. This sequence encodes CASSLGTVNTEAFF. The genes are TRBV7-2 and TRBJ1-1, with TRBD1 matching 7 bases. This CDR3 contains 14 residues. Germline CDR1 SGHTA, CDR2 FQGNSA. J gave up 2 bases and V 5 bases, and 5 bases lay outside the gene matches.

The gene calls are TRBV6-5 and TRBJ2-3; possibly TRBD2 for D (6 bases). The CDR3 length is 13 residues. Germline V gives CDR1 MNHEY, CDR2 SVGAGI. The V end was cut by 8 bases, the J end by 6 bases, with 15 bases between. CDR3 residues: CASCGGMSDTQYF. The DNA of the CDR3 is TGTGCCAGCTGCGGCGGGATGAGCGATACGCAGTATTTT.

The rearrangement uses TRBV5-1 and TRBJ2-2; TRBD1 might be the D (5 bases). V was pared by 2 bases and J by 0 bases, with 11 bases between. This CDR3 spans 16 amino acids. Germline lookup yields CDR1 SGHRS and CDR2 YFSETQ. The DNA of the CDR3 is TGCGCCAGCAGCTTTTGGCAGGGATCGAACACCGGGGAGCTGTTTTTT. The encoded protein is CASSFWQGSNTGELFF.

The gene calls are TRBV2 and TRBJ2-2; TRBD1 aligns across 9 bases. The V segment lost 6 bases and the J segment 8 bases; nucleotides outside the gene matches: 10. The V gene's germline CDR1 is SNHLY and CDR2 FYNNEI. The CDR3 covers 15 residues. The CDR3: CASRPGQGHRGELFF. The CDR3 DNA sequence: TGTGCCAGCAGACCGGGACAGGGCCATCGGGGGGAGCTGTTTTTT.

The CDR3 spells CASSPDYFQQYF. As DNA, the CDR3 is TGTGCCAGCTCACCGGACTATTTCCAGCAGTACTTC. The chain carries TRBV18 and TRBJ2-7, with TRBD2 as a possible D gene (6 bases). Per the germline V gene, CDR1 is KGHSH and CDR2 is LQKENI. V was clipped by 3 bases and J by 8 bases, with 11 bases between them. The CDR3 runs to 12 residues.

This rearrangement joins TRBV28 to TRBJ2-2; 9 positions agree with TRBD2. Per germline, CDR1 MDHEN and CDR2 SYDVKM. Trimming removed 1 base from V and 0 bases from J; junction bases left unmatched: 6. This CDR3 has 18 amino acids. The CDR3 loop reads CASSLFSRLAANTGELFF. DNA of the CDR3: TGTGCCAGCAGTTTATTCTCGAGACTAGCGGCGAACACCGGGGAGCTGTTTTTT.

This clone has a single count. V and J are TRBV7-9 and TRBJ2-1; 9 positions agree with TRBD2. J gave up 4 bases and V 1 base, and 2 bases lay outside the gene matches. Germline assignment: CDR1 SEHNR and CDR2 FQNEAQ (reference sequence). This CDR3 spans 15 amino acids. The DNA for the CDR3 is TGTGCCAGCAGCTTAGGACTAGCGGCTTACAATGAGCAGTTCTTC. Protein product: CASSLGLAAYNEQFF.

The chain combines TRBV19 with TRBJ1-5; the D gene is possibly TRBD1 (5 bases). The CDR3 is 16 residues long. The V end was cut by 4 bases, the J end by 2 bases, with 15 bases between. Germline CDR1 reads LNHDA; CDR2 reads SQIVND (reference sequence). DNA of the CDR3: TGTGCCAGTAGTAAAGGGACTCTAATGGGCAATCAGCCCCAGCATTTT. Its protein product is CASSKGTLMGNQPQHF.

This clone was detected only a few times. This chain connects TRBV5-4 to TRBJ1-6; 7 nucleotides align to TRBD1. CDR1 is SGHNT, CDR2 YYREEE, per germline (reference sequence). With 1 base clipped from V and 7 bases from J, the junction kept 5 bases outside the gene matches. The CDR3 has 15 amino acids. As DNA, the CDR3 is TGTGCCAGCAGCTTGAGTGGGACAGCGAATTCACCCCTCCACTTT. Protein product: CASSLSGTANSPLHF. Combining the CDR3 with reference TRBV5-4 and TRBJ1-6 gives the whole variable domain ETGVTQSPTHLIKTRGQQVTLRCSSQSGHNTVSWYQQALGQGPQFIFQYYREEENGRGNFPPRFSGLQFPNYSSELNVNALELDDSALYLCASSLSGTANSPLHFGNGTRLTVT.

The gene calls are TRBV6-5 and TRBJ2-3, with D perhaps TRBD2 (5 bases). Germline values: CDR1 MNHEY, CDR2 SVGAGI. V shed 5 bases and J shed 4 bases, with 10 bases lying between them. The CDR3 contains 13 residues. The CDR3 region has the DNA TGTGCCAGCAGTGTCGGGATTGCAGATACGCAGTATTTT. This sequence encodes CASSVGIADTQYF.

The chain is built from TRBV11-2 and TRBJ2-3; TRBD2 aligns across 8 bases. V trimming: 8 bases; J trimming: 2 bases; junction bases outside the gene matches: 12. Germline V gene data show CDR1 as SGHAT and CDR2 as FQNNGV. This CDR3 is built from 16 residues. The CDR3: CASGSAVSGDTDTQYF. The CDR3 bases are TGTGCCAGCGGATCGGCCGTTAGCGGGGACACAGATACGCAGTATTTT.

V usage is TRBV28 and J usage is TRBJ2-2; no reliable D call. CDR1 is MDHEN, CDR2 SYDVKM, per germline. V lost 3 bases and J lost 2, with 10 bases in between. The CDR3 has 15 residues. CDR3 in DNA: TGTGCCAGCAGTTTGCCCAGGTTAAACACCGGGGAGCTGTTTTTT. This codes for CASSLPRLNTGELFF.

This chain uses TRBV18 with TRBJ1-1, with 7 bases matching TRBD1. The CDR3 is made up of 14 amino acids. Per germline, CDR1 KGHSH and CDR2 LQKENI. Unmatched junction bases numbered 4, after V lost 6 bases and J lost 0 bases. As DNA, the CDR3 is TGTGCCAGCTCTCGACAGGGTTTGAACACTGAAGCTTTCTTT. Its protein product is CASSRQGLNTEAFF.

The gene calls are TRBV5-1 and TRBJ1-2, with 8 bases identical to TRBD1. Losses at the gene ends were 1 base for V and 6 bases for J; bases not matched to a gene: 5. CDR3 length equals 14 residues. Germline loops: CDR1 SGHRS, CDR2 YFSETQ. The CDR3 nucleotides read TGCGCCAGCAGCTTGCCTGGGACAGGTGATGGCTACACCTTC. Residues: CASSLPGTGDGYTF.

In this sample, this clone turned up a few times. The V gene is TRBV5-1, the J gene TRBJ2-1, with 10 bases that match TRBD2. The CDR3 totals 16 residues. The germline CDR1 and CDR2 sequences are SGHRS and YFSETQ. The V segment lost 1 base and the J segment 10 bases; nucleotides outside the gene matches: 11. CDR3 bases: TGCGCCAGCAGCTTGAGCGCAGCGGGAGGGGTCGGCGAGCAGTTCTTC. It specifies CASSLSAAGGVGEQFF.

The V and J genes are TRBV18 and TRBJ2-6; D is uncertain. The CDR3 contains 15 residues. From germline, CDR1 is KGHSH and CDR2 LQKENI. Trimming left V 0 bases short and J 0 bases short, with 3 bases between. The CDR3 loop reads CASSPPSSGANVLTF. DNA for the CDR3: TGTGCCAGCTCACCACCGAGCTCTGGGGCCAACGTCCTGACTTTC.

DNA for the CDR3: TGCGCCAGCAGCTTGGGCGATAATTCACCCCTCCACTTT. This sequence encodes CASSLGDNSPLHF. The genes are TRBV5-1 and TRBJ1-6; no reliable D call. Looked up from germline, CDR1 is SGHRS and CDR2 is YFSETQ. V was trimmed by 0 bases and J by 5 bases, leaving 3 bases between them. The CDR3 is 13 residues long. The full variable domain, in which reference TRBV5-1 and TRBJ1-6 provide the parts outside the CDR3, is KAGVTQTPRYLIKTRGQQVTLSCSPISGHRSVSWYQQTPGQGLQFLFEYFSETQRNKGNFPGRFSGRQFSNSRSEMNVSTLELGDSALYLCASSLGDNSPLHFGNGTRLTVT.

This clone was detected a few times. The chain uses TRBV5-1 and TRBJ2-2; TRBD1 is a possible D gene (5 bases). The CDR3 consists of 15 residues. V was clipped by 0 bases and J by 5 bases, with 11 bases between them. The germline V gene encodes CDR1 SGHRS and CDR2 YFSETQ. CDR3 DNA sequence: TGCGCCAGCAGCTTGGGACAGACGTGGACCGGGGAGCTGTTTTTT. Its protein is CASSLGQTWTGELFF.

This chain uses TRBV28 with TRBJ1-2, with D uncertain. V gave up 2 bases and J gave up 1 base, with 8 bases separating them. The CDR3 consists of 14 residues. CDR1 and CDR2 (germline): MDHEN, SYDVKM. The CDR3 DNA reads as TGTGCCAGCAGTTTAATTGGGCTTAACTATGGCTACACCTTC. Translating it yields CASSLIGLNYGYTF.

The rearrangement joins TRBV13 to TRBJ2-2; TRBD2 matches at 7 bases. The CDR3 is 14 residues long. CDR1 and CDR2 from the germline V gene are PRHDT and FYEKMQ (reference sequence). V trimming: 5 bases; J trimming: 5 bases; junction bases outside the gene matches: 5. The CDR3 sequence is CASSRRRETGELFF. As DNA, the CDR3 is TGTGCCAGCAGCCGACGGCGGGAGACCGGGGAGCTGTTTTTT.

The gene calls are TRBV28 and TRBJ1-3; maybe TRBD1 (5 bases). CDR1 is MDHEN and CDR2 is SYDVKM in the germline V gene. With 8 bases removed from V and 7 bases from J, the gap between germline ends came to 15 bases. The CDR3 is made up of 13 amino acids. The CDR3: CASEPWGGNTIYF. CDR3 nucleotides: TGTGCCAGCGAGCCGTGGGGGGGGAACACCATATATTTT.

The V call is TRBV28, the J call TRBJ2-1; possibly TRBD1 for D (7 bases). The CDR3 totals 14 residues. Trimming shortened V by 11 bases and J by 0 bases, and 14 bases separated the two germline ends. CDR1 MDHEN and CDR2 SYDVKM come from the germline V gene. The DNA for the CDR3 is TGTGCCCCTCTCCAGGGGGGCTCCTACAATGAGCAGTTCTTC. Its protein is CAPLQGGSYNEQFF.

The CDR3 DNA reads as TGTGCCAGCAGTTTAAGGTTCGCCGAGAGGAGCGGCTACACCTTC. Amino acids: CASSLRFAERSGYTF. The genes are TRBV27 and TRBJ1-2; D not certain. Germline V gene lookup returns CDR1 MNHEY and CDR2 SMNVEV (reference sequence). The CDR3 extends over 15 amino acids. V lost 2 bases and J 8 bases, leaving 18 bases between the germline ends.

V and J are TRBV5-4 and TRBJ1-6, with 7 bases that match TRBD1. The V segment lost 10 bases and the J segment 6 bases; nucleotides outside the gene matches: 10. The germline V gene encodes CDR1 SGHNT and CDR2 YYREEE (reference sequence). This CDR3 comprises 14 residues. In DNA form, the CDR3 reads TGTGCCGGGCGATCACAGGGGCGTAATTCACCCCTCCACTTT. Translated, it gives CAGRSQGRNSPLHF.

This chain connects TRBV9 to TRBJ2-5, with 7 bases fitting TRBD2. Per germline, CDR1 SGDLS and CDR2 YYNGEE. The junction had 17 bases not matched to a gene; V was cut back by 4 bases and J by 5 bases. The CDR3 runs 17 residues. CDR3 in amino acids: CASSPGDGGGPGETQYF. The CDR3 bases are TGTGCCAGCAGCCCAGGAGATGGGGGAGGGCCGGGGGAGACCCAGTACTTC.

The chain employs TRBV10-3 and TRBJ2-7; D gene uncertain. V was clipped by 7 bases and J by 3 bases, with 10 bases between them. Germline V gene lookup returns CDR1 ENHRY and CDR2 SYGVKD. CDR3 length: 12 residues. CDR3 nucleotides: TGTGCCATCACTTCGTCAGGCTACGAGCAGTACTTC. Translation: CAITSSGYEQYF.

The chain is built from TRBV7-2 and TRBJ2-7; TRBD1 matches 9 bases. CDR1 is SGHTA and CDR2 is FQGNSA in the germline V gene. The CDR3 loop spans 15 amino acids. Unmatched junction bases numbered 11, after V lost 5 bases and J lost 6 bases. CDR3 in DNA: TGTGCCAGCAGCCCCCGGACAGGGGCGGCCTCCGAGCAGTACTTC. Protein sequence: CASSPRTGAASEQYF.

J is TRBJ2-5 and V is TRBV25-1; D might be TRBD1 (5 bases). The J call may be faulty, since TRBJ2-7 better matches the DNA end. CDR1 is MGHDK, CDR2 SYGVNS, per germline. The CDR3 runs to 15 residues. CDR3 sequence: CASSESGSLRYEQYF. The CDR3 DNA sequence: TGTGCCAGCAGTGAATCAGGGTCCCTCCGGTACGAGCAGTACTTC.